These 27 T cell receptor beta chains came from one sample sequenced in a study of shared clonotypes between healthy human individuals. TCRdb's table, derived via immunoSEQ multiplex PCR, lists solely in-frame clones and lacks some. This sample has about 2.3 million clones; about 90% occur once, and the top ten carry 0.3% to 0.4%. Sequencing used naive CD4+ T cells from PBMCs. Subset here: CD45RA+ positively selected. Receptor source: a man younger than 35 in good health. Some clones in this sample may be carry-over from other donors' samples.

This clone was recorded once. The chain is built from TRBV19 and TRBJ1-4, with 8 bases matching TRBD1. This CDR3 has 14 amino acids. With 6 bases clipped from V and 8 bases from J, the junction kept 8 bases outside the gene matches. Germline CDR1 reads LNHDA; CDR2 reads SQIVND (reference sequence). This CDR3 is CASRSGGAVEKLFF. DNA of the CDR3: TGTGCCAGTAGGTCAGGGGGCGCGGTCGAAAAACTGTTTTTT.

The chain couples TRBV5-1 to TRBJ2-5, with D hard to call. The germline V and J ends were trimmed by 1 base and 1 base, with 11 bases remaining between them. The CDR3 is made up of 15 amino acids. Germline CDR1 SGHRS, CDR2 YFSETQ. The CDR3 sequence: CASSLTSASQETQYF. The CDR3 bases are TGCGCCAGCAGCTTGACGTCAGCCAGCCAAGAGACCCAGTACTTC.

This clone was seen a single time. The chain carries TRBV27 and TRBJ1-2; the D is unclear. This CDR3 is built from 14 residues. Germline CDR1 MNHEY, CDR2 SMNVEV (reference sequence). The germline V and J ends were trimmed by 3 bases and 1 base, with 9 bases remaining between them. CDR3: CASSLASGNYGYTF. CDR3 bases: TGTGCCAGCAGTTTGGCCTCGGGTAACTATGGCTACACCTTC.

This chain connects TRBV29-1 to TRBJ2-5; D may be TRBD1 (5 bases). This CDR3 has 14 amino acids. Trimming removed 3 bases at V and 7 bases at J, with 18 bases between. The germline V gene encodes CDR1 SQVTM and CDR2 ANQGSEA. Written as DNA, the CDR3 is TGCAGCGTTGATACAGGATCCCGGAGAGGGACCCAGTACTTC. Translated, it gives CSVDTGSRRGTQYF.

The rearrangement links TRBV5-1 to TRBJ2-5, with a possible D match to TRBD1 (5 bases). CDR3 length equals 14 residues. Trimming removed 4 bases at V and 5 bases at J, with 15 bases between. The germline V gene encodes CDR1 SGHRS and CDR2 YFSETQ. The CDR3 here is CASSQTIGAETQYF. The CDR3 DNA reads TGCGCCAGCAGCCAGACGATTGGGGCTGAGACCCAGTACTTC.

CDR3 sequence: CASSEALGGIYGYTF. The CDR3 DNA reads TGTGCCAGCAGTGAAGCGCTGGGGGGTATCTATGGCTACACCTTC. The chain recombines TRBV6-1 with TRBJ1-2; D is possibly TRBD1 (5 bases). In germline, CDR1 is MNHNS, CDR2 SASEGT. V was trimmed by 0 bases and J by 4 bases, leaving 12 bases between them. The CDR3 loop spans 15 amino acids.

The J gene is TRBJ2-1, the V gene TRBV14, with D uncertain. Looked up from germline, CDR1 is SGHDN and CDR2 is FVKESK. The germline V and J ends were trimmed by 6 bases and 9 bases, with 21 bases remaining between them. This CDR3 spans 15 amino acids. The CDR3 DNA follows: TGTGCCAGCAGATCGGCCGGCGGTCGGGTCTCTGAGCAGTTCTTC. This gives the protein CASRSAGGRVSEQFF.

This clone was counted between two and nine times. The rearrangement uses TRBV10-3 and TRBJ1-4, with 10 bases aligning to TRBD1. The CDR3 covers 13 residues. V gave up 11 bases and J gave up 8 bases; unmatched junction bases: 8. Germline values: CDR1 ENHRY, CDR2 SYGVKD. The DNA of the CDR3 is TGTGCCTCCCGACAGGGGGCTGGGGAAAAACTGTTTTTT. Protein: CASRQGAGEKLFF.

This clone was detected only once. The chain has TRBV30 and TRBJ1-2; D is unresolved. Germline lookup yields CDR1 GTSNPN and CDR2 SVGIG (reference sequence). The CDR3 covers 14 residues. V was shortened by 1 base and J by 7 bases, with 16 bases between the two germline ends. The CDR3 bases are TGTGCCTGGAGTGACGGATCCCTAAACCCTGGCTACACCTTC. Translated: CAWSDGSLNPGYTF.

The CDR3 protein is CASSLDRATGGLATNEKLFF. CDR3 sequence (DNA): TGTGCCAGCAGTTTAGATAGGGCTACAGGGGGACTTGCAACTAATGAAAAACTGTTTTTT. V and J are TRBV28 and TRBJ1-4, with 8 bases matching TRBD1. The CDR3 has 20 amino acids. V lost 2 bases to trimming and J lost 0 bases; unmatched junction nucleotides: 14. In germline, CDR1 is MDHEN, CDR2 SYDVKM.

The rearrangement links TRBV19 to TRBJ1-1; D remains unclear. CDR1 and CDR2 from the germline V gene are LNHDA and SQIVND (reference sequence). The CDR3 is 9 amino acids. Deletions cut 6 bases from V and 9 bases from J, with 5 bases between. The CDR3 DNA reads TGTGCCAGTAGCCTAAAAGCTTTCTTT. The encoded protein is CASSLKAFF.

The CDR3, as DNA: TGTGCCACGGACAGTCGCACAGATACGCAGTATTTT. Encoded protein: CATDSRTDTQYF. V gene TRBV19 combines with J gene TRBJ2-3; D possibly corresponds to TRBD1 (6 bases). Germline CDR1 and CDR2: LNHDA and SQIVND (reference sequence). V dropped 10 bases and J dropped 1 base, with 9 bases sitting between them. There are 12 residues in the CDR3. The variable domain in full, completed from reference TRBV19 and TRBJ2-3, reads DGGITQSPKYLFRKEGQNVTLSCEQNLNHDAMYWYRQDPGQGLRLIYYSQIVNDFQKGDIAEGYSVSREKKESFPLTVTSAQKNPTAFYLCATDSRTDTQYFGPGTRLTVL.

The count of this clone is one. The J gene is TRBJ1-2, the V gene TRBV5-1; unclear D gene. Looked up from germline, CDR1 is SGHRS and CDR2 is YFSETQ. Trimming cost V 0 bases and J 7 bases, with 13 bases left between them. The CDR3 totals 14 residues. CDR3 nucleotide sequence: TGCGCCAGCAGCTTGGACGGAGCTGGCTTTGGCTACACCTTC. This translates into CASSLDGAGFGYTF.

The chain links TRBV7-2 to TRBJ1-2; D remains ambiguous. The germline V and J ends were trimmed by 2 bases and 3 bases, with 10 bases remaining between them. Germline V gene lookup returns CDR1 SGHTA and CDR2 FQGNSA. This CDR3 region has 14 residues. CDR3 loop: CASSLPGVDYGYTF. The CDR3 nucleotides read TGTGCCAGCAGCTTACCCGGGGTGGACTATGGCTACACCTTC.

The chain joins TRBV5-1 to TRBJ1-2; 7 bases map to TRBD1. In germline, CDR1 is SGHRS, CDR2 YFSETQ. Trimming removed 4 bases from V and 3 bases from J; junction bases left unmatched: 12. This CDR3 is 16 amino acids long. CDR3 DNA: TGCGCCAGCAGCGTCGAGGGGGCGAGTGCGTACTATGGCTACACCTTC. Protein product: CASSVEGASAYYGYTF.

The chain uses TRBV2 and TRBJ2-1; 11 bases are shared with TRBD2. This CDR3 is built from 16 residues. V gave up 6 bases and J gave up 4 bases; unmatched junction bases: 8. Germline V CDR1 and CDR2: SNHLY, FYNNEI. The CDR3 spells CASSVKTSGRYNEQFF. Here the CDR3 DNA reads TGTGCCAGCAGCGTCAAAACTAGCGGGAGATACAATGAGCAGTTCTTC.

The V gene is TRBV4-1, the J gene TRBJ1-1; no firm D call. The V and J ends lost 0 bases and 1 base respectively, with 12 bases between them. The CDR3 sequence is 16 residues long. Germline CDR1 is MGHRA and CDR2 is YSYEKL. DNA of the CDR3: TGCGCCAGCAGCCAAGATATGGCCCTACGGAACACTGAAGCTTTCTTT. Translating gives CASSQDMALRNTEAFF.

Note on this clone: The identical CDR3 is also encoded by other nucleotide sequences in the sample. The CDR3 DNA is TGTGCCAGCAGTGAAAGCGGGCTGCAGGCCTTCTTT. This gives the protein CASSESGLQAFF. V usage is TRBV6-1 and J usage is TRBJ1-1; no clear D. Germline assignment: CDR1 MNHNS and CDR2 SASEGT. The CDR3 contains 12 residues. V was clipped by 2 bases and J by 14 bases, with 15 bases between them.

V and J are TRBV4-3 and TRBJ2-5, with TRBD2 matching over 7 bases. The end of the DNA aligns better with TRBJ2-7, so the J call may be wrong. CDR1 is LGHNA and CDR2 is YSLEER in the germline V gene. The CDR3 spans 15 residues. CDR3 bases: TGCGCCAGCAGCCAGGGCCTGGGACTACGCTACGAGCAGTACTTC. Its protein product is CASSQGLGLRYEQYF.

V gene TRBV28 combines with J gene TRBJ2-7; TRBD1 agrees at 8 bases. The germline CDR1 and CDR2 sequences are MDHEN and SYDVKM. This CDR3 contains 15 residues. The V and J ends lost 9 bases and 3 bases, in that order; junction bases with no gene match: 13. In DNA, the CDR3 is TGTGCCAGTAACTCAGGACAGGGATTTCTCTACGAGCAGTACTTC. It translates to CASNSGQGFLYEQYF.

The gene calls are TRBV5-1 and TRBJ2-1, with unresolved D. The CDR3 has 14 residues. Trimming took 1 base from V and 8 from J, leaving 13 bases between them. CDR1 is SGHRS, CDR2 YFSETQ, per germline. The CDR3 sequence is CASSLYLGSDEQFF. The CDR3 DNA reads TGCGCCAGCAGCTTGTATCTAGGTTCGGATGAGCAGTTCTTC. Based on the CDR3 plus reference TRBV5-1 and TRBJ2-1, the full variable domain is KAGVTQTPRYLIKTRGQQVTLSCSPISGHRSVSWYQQTPGQGLQFLFEYFSETQRNKGNFPGRFSGRQFSNSRSEMNVSTLELGDSALYLCASSLYLGSDEQFFGPGTRLTVL.

This clone was seen a handful of times. The chain is built from TRBV7-9 and TRBJ1-1; D uncertain. CDR3 length: 13 amino acids. The germline gives CDR1 SEHNR, CDR2 FQNEAQ (reference sequence). The V end lost 6 bases, the J end lost 1 base, and 9 bases lay between the germline ends. The DNA for the CDR3 is TGTGCCAGCAGAAAGGACGGGAACACTGAAGCTTTCTTT. It specifies CASRKDGNTEAFF. Filled out from reference TRBV7-9 and TRBJ1-1, the complete variable domain reads DTGVSQNPRHKITKRGQNVTFRCDPISEHNRLYWYRQTLGQGPEFLTYFQNEAQLEKSRLLSDRFSAERPKGSFSTLEIQRTEQGDSAMYLCASRKDGNTEAFFGQGTRLTVV.

The chain combines TRBV5-1 with TRBJ2-7; the match to TRBD1 covers 9 bases. The germline CDR1 and CDR2 sequences are SGHRS and YFSETQ. J gave up 4 bases and V 4 bases, and 12 bases lay outside the gene matches. The CDR3 has 16 residues. The CDR3 coding sequence is TGCGCCAGCAGCCCCCCGCGGGGGACAGGGCTGTACGAGCAGTACTTC. Amino acid sequence: CASSPPRGTGLYEQYF.

The table lists this clone with a count of one. The chain is built from TRBV6-5 and TRBJ2-2; the D is unclear. CDR3 length equals 14 residues. Trimming left V 5 bases short and J 6 bases short, with 13 bases between. CDR1 is MNHEY, CDR2 SVGAGI, per germline. CDR3 DNA: TGTGCCAGCAGTCCGGCTACTGGGGCCGGGGAGCTGTTTTTT. Translated, it gives CASSPATGAGELFF.

As regards this clone: This sample also contains other DNA sequences that code for the same CDR3. The gene calls are TRBV5-1 and TRBJ1-5, with D possibly being TRBD1 (5 bases). The CDR3 sequence is 15 residues long. Trimming took off 0 bases at V and 4 bases at J, with 11 bases between the two ends. Per germline, CDR1 SGHRS and CDR2 YFSETQ. The CDR3 sequence is CASSLEGVGNQPQHF. In DNA, the CDR3 is TGCGCCAGCAGCTTGGAAGGGGTTGGGAATCAGCCCCAGCATTTT.

This clone has just one count. The chain employs TRBV5-8 and TRBJ2-5; 8 positions match TRBD1. V lost 4 bases to trimming and J lost 4 bases; unmatched junction nucleotides: 12. Germline V CDR1 and CDR2: SGHTS, YDEGEE. This CDR3 has 16 amino acids. The CDR3: CASSGGWTGIRETQYF. The CDR3 region has the DNA TGTGCCAGCAGCGGGGGGTGGACAGGGATAAGAGAGACCCAGTACTTC.

The V and J genes are TRBV28 and TRBJ2-3, with 7 nucleotides matching TRBD2. Germline CDR1 reads MDHEN; CDR2 reads SYDVKM. V shed 0 bases and J 0 bases; nucleotides not matched to a gene: 21. There are 22 residues in the CDR3. The CDR3 nucleotides read TGTGCCAGCAGTTTATGGGGCCTGGGCGCGGGGGAGGGATCCTATAGCACAGATACGCAGTATTTT. This codes for CASSLWGLGAGEGSYSTDTQYF.